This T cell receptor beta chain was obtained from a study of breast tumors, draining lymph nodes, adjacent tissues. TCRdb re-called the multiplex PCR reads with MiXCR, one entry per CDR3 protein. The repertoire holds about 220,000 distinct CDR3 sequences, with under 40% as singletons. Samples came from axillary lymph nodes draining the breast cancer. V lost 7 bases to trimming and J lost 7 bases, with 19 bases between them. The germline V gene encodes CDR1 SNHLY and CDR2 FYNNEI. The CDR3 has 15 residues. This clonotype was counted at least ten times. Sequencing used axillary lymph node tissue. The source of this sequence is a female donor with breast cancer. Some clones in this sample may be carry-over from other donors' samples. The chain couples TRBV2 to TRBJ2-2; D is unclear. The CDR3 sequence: CASMRGSVVNGELFF. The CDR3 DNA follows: TGTGCCAGCATGCGTGGCAGCGTCGTTAACGGGGAGCTGTTTTTT.